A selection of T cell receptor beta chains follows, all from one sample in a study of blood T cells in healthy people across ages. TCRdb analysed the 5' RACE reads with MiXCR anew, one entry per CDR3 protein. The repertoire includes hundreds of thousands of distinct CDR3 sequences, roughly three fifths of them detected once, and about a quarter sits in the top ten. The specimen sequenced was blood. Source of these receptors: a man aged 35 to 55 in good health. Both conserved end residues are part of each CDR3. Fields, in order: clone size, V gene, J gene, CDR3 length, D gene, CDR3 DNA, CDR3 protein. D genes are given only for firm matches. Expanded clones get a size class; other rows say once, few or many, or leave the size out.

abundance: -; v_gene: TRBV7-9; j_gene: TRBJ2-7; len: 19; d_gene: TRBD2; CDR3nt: TGTGCCAGCAGCCCCGTGGGTCTAGCGGGAGGGCCCCAATACTACGAGCAGTACTTC; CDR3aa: CASSPVGLAGGPQYYEQYF
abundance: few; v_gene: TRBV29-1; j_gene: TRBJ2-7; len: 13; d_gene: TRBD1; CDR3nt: TGCAGCGTTGTCGCGGCAGGGGGCTACGAGCAGTACTTC; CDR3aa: CSVVAAGGYEQYF
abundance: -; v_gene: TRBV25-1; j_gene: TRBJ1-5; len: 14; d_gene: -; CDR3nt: TGTGCCAGCAGTGAAAGCGGGGGGACTGAGCCCCAGCATTTT; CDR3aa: CASSESGGTEPQHF
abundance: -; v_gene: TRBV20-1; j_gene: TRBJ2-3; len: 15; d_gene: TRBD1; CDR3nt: TGCAGTGCTAGAGAGACTGACAGGGACCAAGGTACGCAGTATTTT; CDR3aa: CSARETDRDQGTQYF
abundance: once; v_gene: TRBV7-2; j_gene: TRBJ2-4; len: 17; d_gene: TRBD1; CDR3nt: TGTGCCAGCAGCTCCATAGTCCGGACAGGGGGCTCTCGGGAGCAGTACTTC; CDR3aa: CASSSIVRTGGSREQYF
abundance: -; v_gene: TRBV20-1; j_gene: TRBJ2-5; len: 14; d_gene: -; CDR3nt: TGCAGTGCCTTCGAAGGGGGAGGACAAGAGACCCAGTACTTC; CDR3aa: CSAFEGGGQETQYF
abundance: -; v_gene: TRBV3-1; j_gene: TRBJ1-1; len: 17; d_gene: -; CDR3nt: TGTGCCAGCAGAACCTCTTCCAGGCAGGGGAATTACACTGAAGCTTTCTTT; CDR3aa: CASRTSSRQGNYTEAFF
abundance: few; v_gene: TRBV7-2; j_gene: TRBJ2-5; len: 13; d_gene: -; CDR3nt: TGTGCCAGCAGTCCTCGACCGCAAGAGACCCAGTACTTC; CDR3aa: CASSPRPQETQYF
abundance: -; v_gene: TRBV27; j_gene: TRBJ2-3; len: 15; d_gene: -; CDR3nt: TGTGCCAGCAGTTCCGACAGGCACAGCACAGATACGCAGTATTTT; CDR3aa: CASSSDRHSTDTQYF
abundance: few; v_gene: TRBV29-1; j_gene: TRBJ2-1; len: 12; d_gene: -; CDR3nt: TGCAGCGTTGAACGGGGCAGCGCAAATCAGTTCTTC; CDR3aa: CSVERGSANQFF
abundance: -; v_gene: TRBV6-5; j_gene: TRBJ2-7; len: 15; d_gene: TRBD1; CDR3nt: TGTGCCAGCAGTCCGGGACAGCCATGGACCTACGAGCAGTACTTC; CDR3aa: CASSPGQPWTYEQYF
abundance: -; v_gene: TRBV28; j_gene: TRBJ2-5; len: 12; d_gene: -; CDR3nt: TGTGCCAGCAGCTCCAGGTTGGAGACCCAGTACTTC; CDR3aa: CASSSRLETQYF
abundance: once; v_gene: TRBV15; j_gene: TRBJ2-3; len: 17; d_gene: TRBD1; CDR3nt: TGTGCCACCAGCAGAGATCTGAGGGACAGGGGTTCAGATACGCAGTATTTT; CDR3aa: CATSRDLRDRGSDTQYF
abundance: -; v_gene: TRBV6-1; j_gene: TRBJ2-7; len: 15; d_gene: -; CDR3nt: TGTGCCAGCAGGGACGCAGGGCTCGCCCGCTACGAGCAGTACTTC; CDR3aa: CASRDAGLARYEQYF
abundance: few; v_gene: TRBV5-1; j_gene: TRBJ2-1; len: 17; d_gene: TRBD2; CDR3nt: TGCGCCAGCAGCTTGATGGCTAGCGGGGGGGCCTATAATGAGCAGTTCTTC; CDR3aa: CASSLMASGGAYNEQFF
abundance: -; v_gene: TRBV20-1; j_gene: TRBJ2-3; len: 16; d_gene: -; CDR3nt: TGCAGTGCTGAAAAGATGGTCGACCCCAACACAGATACGCAGTATTTT; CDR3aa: CSAEKMVDPNTDTQYF
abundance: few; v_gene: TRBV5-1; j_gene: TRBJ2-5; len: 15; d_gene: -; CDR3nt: TGCGCCAGCAGCTTGGGACAGTCGGCGGGAGAGACCCAGTACTTC; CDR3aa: CASSLGQSAGETQYF
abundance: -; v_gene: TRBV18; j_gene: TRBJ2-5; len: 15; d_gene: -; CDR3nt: TGTGCCAGCTCACTCTTCGACAGGCCCCAAGAGACCCAGTACTTC; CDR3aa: CASSLFDRPQETQYF
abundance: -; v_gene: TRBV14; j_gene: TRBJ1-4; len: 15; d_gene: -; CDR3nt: TGTGCCAGCAGCCTTAGCCGGACAGATAATGAAAAACTGTTTTTT; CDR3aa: CASSLSRTDNEKLFF
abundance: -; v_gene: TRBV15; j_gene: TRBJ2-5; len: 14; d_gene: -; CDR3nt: TGTGCCACCAGCCCTGGGATCGATGAGGAGACCCAGTACTTC; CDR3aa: CATSPGIDEETQYF